This is a list of T cell receptor beta chains from one sample in a study of early T cells in non-severe SARS-CoV-2 infection. TCRdb reanalysed the 5' RACE reads using MiXCR and keeps one entry per CDR3 protein. Among roughly 68,000 distinct CDR3 sequences, more than 4% were seen once, and the ten largest hold 4.9%. The sample comprised whole blood. Every receptor here comes from an adult who was a healthcare worker with PCR-confirmed SARS-CoV-2 infection or an uninfected control (not recorded which). CDR3s include the opening cysteine and the closing phenylalanine or tryptophan. Fields, in order: V gene, J gene, D gene, clone size, CDR3 protein, CDR3 DNA. D genes are given only for firm matches. Not every row has a clone size; where given, it reads once, few, many or a size class.

TRBV7-3	TRBJ1-1	TRBD1	few	CASSQGQITEAFF	TGTGCCAGCAGCCAGGGACAGATCACTGAAGCTTTCTTT
TRBV7-8	TRBJ2-1	TRBD2	many	CASSFGTSGREQFF	TGTGCCAGCAGCTTTGGGACTAGCGGGAGGGAGCAGTTCTTC
TRBV7-9	TRBJ1-1	-	many	CASSPWGATLSRGTEAFF	TGTGCCAGCAGCCCGTGGGGGGCCACACTCTCACGGGGCACTGAAGCTTTCTTT
TRBV10-3	TRBJ1-1	TRBD1	many	CAIREAPGQGNTEAFF	TGTGCCATCAGAGAGGCGCCGGGACAGGGGAACACTGAAGCTTTCTTT
TRBV6-6	TRBJ2-1	TRBD2	-	CASSYSIVQASGSPDRWNEQFF	TGTGCCAGCAGTTACTCCATAGTCCAGGCTAGCGGGAGTCCCGACCGTTGGAATGAGCAGTTCTTC
TRBV5-5	TRBJ2-3	-	many	CASSLGRTDTQYF	TGTGCCAGCAGCTTGGGTAGAACAGATACGCAGTATTTT
TRBV5-1	TRBJ1-6	-	many	CASSVDSPGGSPLHF	TGCGCCAGCAGCGTCGACAGTCCCGGTGGTTCACCCCTCCACTTT
TRBV19	TRBJ2-3	-	few	CASSSRAPPFGDTQYF	TGTGCCAGTAGTTCCAGGGCCCCTCCGTTTGGCGATACGCAGTATTTT
TRBV9	TRBJ1-1	-	few	CASSVDPAGVNTEAFF	TGTGCCAGCAGCGTAGACCCGGCGGGGGTTAATACTGAAGCTTTCTTT
TRBV10-3	TRBJ2-1	TRBD2	-	CAISEVASGSYNEQFF	TGTGCCATCAGTGAGGTCGCTAGCGGCTCCTACAATGAGCAGTTCTTC
TRBV19	TRBJ1-1	-	many	CASSDDLRATEAFF	TGTGCCAGTAGTGACGATTTAAGGGCCACTGAAGCTTTCTTT
TRBV7-9	TRBJ2-2	TRBD1	-	CASSGRTGNTGELFF	TGTGCCAGCAGCGGGCGGACAGGGAACACCGGGGAGCTGTTTTTT
TRBV10-3	TRBJ2-5	-	many	CASSSGDWETQYF	TGTGCCTCATCTTCGGGGGATTGGGAGACCCAGTACTTC
TRBV3-1	TRBJ2-1	TRBD2	few	CASSQVSRASGIYNEQFF	TGTGCCAGCAGCCAAGTCTCTCGGGCTAGCGGGATCTACAATGAGCAGTTCTTC
TRBV7-9	TRBJ2-7	-	many	CASSLGRVSYEQYF	TGTGCCAGCAGCTTAGGGCGGGTCTCCTACGAGCAGTACTTC
TRBV28	TRBJ2-5	TRBD2	many	CASSFATSATQETQYF	TGTGCCAGCAGTTTTGCGACTAGCGCAACCCAAGAGACCCAGTACTTC
TRBV6-1	TRBJ2-7	-	-	CASRLWFGEDYEQYF	TGTGCCAGCAGGCTCTGGTTTGGCGAGGACTACGAGCAGTACTTC
TRBV19	TRBJ2-2	TRBD1	many	CASASLGQGVFRELFF	TGTGCCAGTGCCAGCTTGGGACAGGGGGTCTTTCGGGAGCTGTTTTTT
TRBV7-8	TRBJ1-2	-	many	CASSGLQTPGYTF	TGTGCCAGCAGCGGACTCCAGACCCCTGGCTACACCTTC
TRBV19	TRBJ2-2	TRBD1	-	CASSRDRGRNPGGELFF	TGTGCCAGTAGTCGAGACAGGGGGCGCAATCCCGGCGGGGAGCTGTTTTTT
TRBV2	TRBJ2-5	-	few	CASSVSREETQYF	TGTGCCAGCAGTGTTTCAAGGGAAGAGACCCAGTACTTC
TRBV4-1	TRBJ1-6	TRBD1	-	CASSQGTGANSPLHF	TGCGCCAGCAGCCAGGGGACAGGGGCTAATTCACCCCTCCACTTT
TRBV7-9	TRBJ1-1	TRBD1	many	CASSSQGGDTEAFF	TGTGCCAGCAGCTCCCAGGGGGGGGACACTGAAGCTTTCTTT
TRBV20-1	TRBJ1-2	TRBD1	many	CSAGQGANYGYTF	TGCAGTGCTGGACAGGGAGCTAACTATGGCTACACCTTC
TRBV14	TRBJ1-2	-	many	CASSQVTGTYGYTF	TGTGCCAGCAGCCAAGTAACCGGGACCTATGGCTACACCTTC
TRBV7-9	TRBJ1-4	-	-	CASSKTISGWGSTNEKLFF	TGTGCCAGCAGCAAAACGATCTCAGGGTGGGGATCAACTAATGAAAAACTGTTTTTT
TRBV3-1	TRBJ2-7	TRBD1	many	CASSQGTGSYEQYF	TGTGCCAGCAGCCAAGGGACAGGCTCCTACGAGCAGTACTTC
TRBV19	TRBJ2-3	-	many	CASSIAGGLSTDTQYF	TGTGCCAGTAGTATAGCAGGAGGGTTAAGCACAGATACGCAGTATTTT